This T cell receptor (beta chain) was sequenced during a study of blood T cell repertoires in COVID-19. In the study overall: The study drew acute and convalescent COVID-19 samples from the United States, Italy and Spain. PBMCs, B-cell-depleted T cells, or T cells provided the cDNA or gDNA that made up the material.

Enrolment of Seattle patients took place during active infection, and they were followed longitudinally. The germline CDR1 and CDR2 sequences are SGDLS and YYNGEE. The CDR3 sequence is 15 residues long. The V and J ends lost 0 bases and 4 bases, in that order; junction bases with no gene match: 3. Per the authors' pipeline: Estimated nucleated cell counts came from reference gene primer amplification. Clones were sequenced by immunoSEQ multiplex PCR, and TCRdb holds only the in-frame ones, with some missing. The DNA was the basis for D and trimming; V, J and clone size are from that table. This table has approximately 300,000 clones, around 90% appearing once.

The rearrangement links TRBV9 to TRBJ2-3; TRBD1 matches at 9 bases. Sequencing input: peripheral blood. The TCR originated in a woman in her 30s with COVID-19, enrolled during active disease. The CDR3, as DNA: TGTGCCAGCAGCGTAGAGGGGGACAGGGCAGATACGCAGTATTTT. Translation gives CASSVEGDRADTQYF. Drawing the rest from reference TRBV9 and TRBJ2-3, the complete variable domain is DSGVTQTPKHLITATGQRVTLRCSPRSGDLSVYWYQQSLDQGLQFLIQYYNGEERAKGNILERFSAQQFPDLHSELNLSSLELGDSALYFCASSVEGDRADTQYFGPGTRLTVL.